These T cell receptor beta chains were read from a single sample in a study of blood T cells in healthy people across ages. TCRdb passed the 5' RACE reads through MiXCR, listing each CDR3 protein once. The table has around 500,000 distinct CDR3 sequences, roughly a quarter seen once. The same sample was also used in a study of T cells of mothers and their children.

The sample comprised blood. These TCRs come from a boy between 2 and 10 years old in good health. CDR3s include the opening cysteine and the closing phenylalanine or tryptophan. The D gene is left open where the match is weak. Clone size appears in some rows only: once, few, many, or a class for an expanded clone.

abundance,d_gene,v_gene,j_gene,CDR3nt,CDR3aa
-,-,TRBV29-1,TRBJ2-7,TGCAGCGCAACCACCATAGACAGCTACGAGCAGTACTTC,CSATTIDSYEQYF
-,-,TRBV4-3,TRBJ1-6,TGCGCCAGCAGCCAAGATTTTTTCAATTCACCCCTCCACTTT,CASSQDFFNSPLHF
-,-,TRBV20-1,TRBJ1-5,TGCTGCCGGGGTCAGCCCCAGCATTTT,CCRGQPQHF
few,TRBD1,TRBV15,TRBJ2-7,TGTGCCACCAGCAGAGATAAGGGGGCAGGGGGCGAGCAGTACTTC,CATSRDKGAGGEQYF
-,-,TRBV7-9,TRBJ1-4,TGTGCCAGCAGCTCAGGGGACCTTAATGAAAAACTGTTTTTT,CASSSGDLNEKLFF
few,-,TRBV4-2,TRBJ2-7,TGTGCCAGCAGCCAGGCCAAGGGCTTCTCCTACGAGCAGTACTTC,CASSQAKGFSYEQYF
-,TRBD2,TRBV27,TRBJ2-1,TGTGCCAGCAGTCCTGGACACCGGACTAGCGGAACCCTATTAGACTACAATGAGCAGTTCTTC,CASSPGHRTSGTLLDYNEQFF
-,TRBD2,TRBV6-2/TRBV6-3,TRBJ2-5,TGTGCCAGCAGGGAAACTAGCGCGAGGGAGACCCAGTACTTC,CASRETSARETQYF
-,-,TRBV7-2,TRBJ2-5,TGTGCCAGCAGCTTACAGCGGGCCCAAGAGACCCAGTACTTC,CASSLQRAQETQYF
few,TRBD2,TRBV12-5,TRBJ2-1,TGTGCTAGTCAGAGCGGGGCCACCTACAATGAGCAGTTCTTC,CASQSGATYNEQFF
-,TRBD1,TRBV5-1,TRBJ2-7,TGCGCCAGCAGTAGAGGGACAGACTACTACGAGCAGTACTTC,CASSRGTDYYEQYF
few,TRBD2,TRBV11-2,TRBJ2-3,TGTGCCAGCAGTCACACCCCTCGACTAGCGGGGCACACAGATACGCAGTATTTT,CASSHTPRLAGHTDTQYF
few,-,TRBV7-9,TRBJ2-7,TGTGCCAGCAGCTTAACACTAGCCGGGGACGAGCAGTACTTC,CASSLTLAGDEQYF
few,-,TRBV6-5,TRBJ1-6,TGTGCCAGTTCCCGCCCAGGGAAGGCTAATTCACCCCTCCACTTT,CASSRPGKANSPLHF
-,-,TRBV3-1,TRBJ2-3,TGTGCCAGCAGCCAAGTGAGCGGGTATAGCACAGATACGCAGTATTTT,CASSQVSGYSTDTQYF
few,-,TRBV7-6,TRBJ1-4,TGTGCCAGCAGCTTAGCGCCAGGGAAGGACGAAAAACTGTTTTTT,CASSLAPGKDEKLFF